The present T cell receptor (beta chain) was sequenced within a study of tumor-infiltrating lymphocytes in oesophageal squamous cell carcinoma. The CDR3 extends over 13 amino acids. V was shortened by 4 bases and J by 3 bases, with 7 bases between the two germline ends. MiXCR, run by TCRdb on the PCR reads, gives a single entry per CDR3 protein. The repertoire consists of over 12,000 distinct CDR3 sequences, with 46% occurring once and the leading ten covering approximately 46%. This receptor was taken from a male donor with esophageal squamous cell carcinoma. V and J are TRBV12-3 or TRBV12-4 and TRBJ1-5, with D hard to call. Sequenced sample: blood. This chain's CDR3 is CASSSNYNQPQHF. The CDR3 bases are TGTGCCAGCAGTTCGAATTACAATCAGCCCCAGCATTTT.